This T cell receptor beta chain was captured by sequencing in a study of blood T cell repertoires in COVID-19. Profiled with immunoSEQ multiplex PCR; TCRdb holds only in-frame clones, not every one. The sample has about 470,000 clones, 87% seen once. CDR3 length equals 15 residues. Trimming pared 0 bases from V and 5 bases from J, leaving 13 bases between. The V gene's germline CDR1 is MNHEY and CDR2 SVGAGI. This clonotype was sampled from a woman under 30 who had recovered from COVID-19. The sequencing sample was made of PBMCs or T cells enriched from blood (not recorded which). The chain combines TRBV6-5 with TRBJ1-1, with a possible D match to TRBD1 (5 bases). The CDR3 is CASSYSTSGRTEAFF. The CDR3, as DNA: TGTGCCAGCAGTTACTCGACTTCAGGGCGAACTGAAGCTTTCTTT.